These 32 T cell receptor beta chains originate from one sample sequenced in a study of T cell responses to AZD1222 COVID-19 vaccine. Clones were sequenced by immunoSEQ multiplex PCR, and TCRdb holds only the in-frame ones, with some missing. The table lists 97,000 or so clones, around 87% of them singletons, with approximately 5% in the top ten. The specimen comprised peripheral blood, sampled on day 0 of AZD1222 vaccination. These receptors all come from an adult in good health.

The chain recombines TRBV5-1 with TRBJ1-2; 8 bases line up with TRBD1. The CDR3 sequence is 15 residues long. V lost 0 bases to trimming and J lost 4 bases; unmatched junction nucleotides: 5. Per the germline V gene, CDR1 is SGHRS and CDR2 is YFSETQ. DNA for the CDR3: TGCGCCAGCAGCTTGGTAGGACAGGGAACCTATGGCTACACCTTC. It is translated as CASSLVGQGTYGYTF. The variable domain in full, completed from reference TRBV5-1 and TRBJ1-2, reads KAGVTQTPRYLIKTRGQQVTLSCSPISGHRSVSWYQQTPGQGLQFLFEYFSETQRNKGNFPGRFSGRQFSNSRSEMNVSTLELGDSALYLCASSLVGQGTYGYTFGSGTRLTVV.

This clone has a single count. The rearrangement joins TRBV7-2 to TRBJ2-1; 7 bases align to TRBD2. The CDR3 covers 17 residues. CDR1 and CDR2 (germline): SGHTA, FQGNSA. Losses at the gene ends were 5 bases for V and 2 bases for J; bases not matched to a gene: 12. CDR3 protein: CASSPRWSGAAYNEQFF. The CDR3 nucleotides read TGTGCCAGCAGCCCACGATGGAGCGGGGCCGCCTACAATGAGCAGTTCTTC. The whole variable domain, filled in from reference TRBV7-2 and TRBJ2-1, reads GAGVSQSPSNKVTEKGKDVELRCDPISGHTALYWYRQSLGQGLEFLIYFQGNSAPDKSGLPSDRFSAERTGGSVSTLTIQRTQQEDSAVYLCASSPRWSGAAYNEQFFGPGTRLTVL.

The chain uses TRBV12-3 or TRBV12-4 and TRBJ2-3, with D hard to call. Trimming removed 4 bases from V and 6 bases from J, with 5 bases in between. This CDR3 is 11 amino acids long. The CDR3 region has the DNA TGTGCCAGCAGTTCGCCGGATACGCAGTATTTT. Its translation: CASSSPDTQYF.

This sequence joins TRBV4-3 and TRBJ2-7; possibly TRBD2 for D (6 bases). Looked up from germline, CDR1 is LGHNA and CDR2 is YSLEER. V was cut by 4 bases and J by 0 bases, with 7 bases left in between. This CDR3 has 13 amino acids. CDR3 sequence reads: CASSPGLSYEQYF. The CDR3 bases are TGCGCCAGCAGCCCGGGACTCTCCTACGAGCAGTACTTC.

The J gene is TRBJ1-1, the V gene TRBV4-1; D gene ambiguous. The CDR3 loop spans 13 amino acids. Germline CDR1 MGHRA, CDR2 YSYEKL. Trimming left V 7 bases short and J 3 bases short, with 12 bases between. Here the CDR3 reads CASTHGVYTEAFF. CDR3 nucleotides: TGCGCCAGCACCCACGGGGTCTACACTGAAGCTTTCTTT.

The chain employs TRBV7-2 and TRBJ1-2; possibly TRBD1 for D (5 bases). The V gene lost 5 bases and the J gene lost 4 bases, with 14 bases spanning the gap. The CDR3 consists of 14 residues. Germline V lookup: CDR1 SGHTA, CDR2 FQGNSA. In nucleotides, the CDR3 is TGTGCCAGCAGCCAGCTGGGGGGGAGCTATGGCTACACCTTC. It is translated as CASSQLGGSYGYTF.

The V and J genes are TRBV28 and TRBJ1-2; TRBD1 might be the D (5 bases). Trimming removed 5 bases from V and 4 bases from J, with 17 bases in between. CDR1 MDHEN and CDR2 SYDVKM come from the germline V gene. This CDR3 region has 15 residues. CDR3 sequence reads: CASSTSRQPFYGYTF. CDR3 DNA: TGTGCCAGCAGTACCTCCAGACAGCCCTTCTATGGCTACACCTTC.

V and J are TRBV28 and TRBJ1-1; possibly TRBD1 for D (5 bases). Per the germline V gene, CDR1 is MDHEN and CDR2 is SYDVKM. CDR3 length: 15 residues. Trimming cost V 5 bases and J 4 bases, with 17 bases left between them. CDR3 in amino acids: CASSAQRGVGTEAFF. In nucleotides, the CDR3 is TGTGCCAGCAGTGCTCAACGGGGGGTGGGCACTGAAGCTTTCTTT.

The CDR3 region is CASSLGTRHTDTQYF. CDR3 coding DNA: TGTGCCAGCAGCCTCGGGACTAGACACACAGATACGCAGTATTTT. The chain is built from TRBV7-3 and TRBJ2-3, with TRBD2 matching over 8 bases. Unmatched junction bases numbered 6, after V lost 5 bases and J lost 2 bases. Germline values: CDR1 SGHTA, CDR2 FQGTGA. The CDR3 length is 15 residues.

The table lists this clone with a few counts. The J gene is TRBJ1-6, the V gene TRBV27; D possibly corresponds to TRBD1 (5 bases). The CDR3 has 13 residues. Germline assignment: CDR1 MNHEY and CDR2 SMNVEV (reference sequence). V gave up 3 bases and J gave up 6 bases, with 6 bases separating them. CDR3 sequence: CASSFGANSPLHF. The CDR3 DNA sequence: TGTGCCAGCAGTTTCGGGGCTAATTCACCCCTCCACTTT.

The chain links TRBV19 to TRBJ1-5; possibly TRBD1 for D (5 bases). V lost 3 bases and J lost 5, with 8 bases in between. Germline CDR1 reads LNHDA; CDR2 reads SQIVND (reference sequence). This CDR3 spans 13 amino acids. Here the CDR3 reads CASSIGRDQPQHF. The CDR3 DNA reads as TGTGCCAGTAGTATTGGCAGGGATCAGCCCCAGCATTTT.

V usage is TRBV5-6 and J usage is TRBJ1-3; 8 bases map to TRBD1. CDR3 length equals 14 residues. The V gene's germline CDR1 is SGHDT and CDR2 YYEEEE. V lost 4 bases and J lost 3; bases outside the gene matches: 3. CDR3 nucleotides: TGTGCCAGCAGCCAGGGGGCGCATGGAAACACCATATATTTT. It translates to CASSQGAHGNTIYF.

The chain uses TRBV12-5 and TRBJ2-3, with TRBD2 matching 12 bases. This CDR3 has 19 residues. Germline CDR1 LGHNT, CDR2 FRNRAP. Trimming cost V 1 base and J 0 bases; bases outside gene matches: 8. CDR3 nucleotide sequence: TGTGCTAGTGGTTTGGGACTCGGGACTAGCGGGCTCAGCACAGATACGCAGTATTTT. This translates into CASGLGLGTSGLSTDTQYF.

The chain has TRBV28 and TRBJ1-5; TRBD1 aligns across 7 bases. This CDR3 is 15 amino acids long. Germline CDR1 is MDHEN and CDR2 is SYDVKM. V was pared by 10 bases and J by 7 bases, with 16 bases of the junction left unmatched. The CDR3 region has the DNA TGTGCCACCAAGGTACCAACAGGGGAAGGGCAGCCCCAGCATTTT. As protein: CATKVPTGEGQPQHF. Together with reference TRBV28 and TRBJ1-5, the CDR3 gives the full variable domain: DVKVTQSSRYLVKRTGEKVFLECVQDMDHENMFWYRQDPGLGLRLIYFSYDVKMKEKGDIPEGYSVSREKKERFSLILESASTNQTSMYLCATKVPTGEGQPQHFGDGTRLSIL.

The rearrangement uses TRBV7-9 and TRBJ1-1; D is unresolved. Germline assignment: CDR1 SEHNR and CDR2 FQNEAQ (reference sequence). Trimming cost V 3 bases and J 1 base, with 3 bases left between them. This CDR3 contains 12 residues. The CDR3 protein is CASSLENTEAFF. CDR3 sequence (DNA): TGTGCCAGCAGCTTGGAGAACACTGAAGCTTTCTTT. Based on the CDR3 plus reference TRBV7-9 and TRBJ1-1, the full variable domain is DTGVSQNPRHKITKRGQNVTFRCDPISEHNRLYWYRQTLGQGPEFLTYFQNEAQLEKSRLLSDRFSAERPKGSFSTLEIQRTEQGDSAMYLCASSLENTEAFFGQGTRLTVV.

This clone was seen a single time. The rearrangement uses TRBV5-6 and TRBJ1-1; D unresolved. Germline V gene sequence: CDR1 SGHDT, CDR2 YYEEEE. The CDR3 consists of 14 residues. V was clipped by 3 bases and J by 3 bases, with 12 bases between them. Here the CDR3 DNA reads TGTGCCAGCAGCTCTGGACTGGGTGACACTGAAGCTTTCTTT. Translation gives CASSSGLGDTEAFF.

This chain joins TRBV7-8 and TRBJ2-7; D is uncertain. There are 14 residues in the CDR3. CDR1 is SGHVS and CDR2 is FQNEAQ in the germline V gene. V was cut by 1 base and J by 2 bases, with 9 bases left in between. The CDR3 reads CASSLGHTAYEQYF. The CDR3 DNA sequence: TGTGCCAGCAGCTTAGGTCACACAGCCTACGAGCAGTACTTC.

The chain joins TRBV30 to TRBJ1-3; D uncertain. V shed 0 bases and J shed 11 bases, with 11 bases lying between them. Looked up from germline, CDR1 is GTSNPN and CDR2 is SVGIG (reference sequence). CDR3 length equals 12 residues. CDR3 DNA: TGTGCCTGGAGTGTCGACACTGACTCCATATATTTT. Translating gives CAWSVDTDSIYF. Full variable domain (rest looked up from reference TRBV30 and TRBJ1-3): SQTIHQWPATLVQPVGSPLSLECTVEGTSNPNLYWYRQAAGRGLQLLFYSVGIGQISSEVPQNLSASRPQDRQFILSSKKLLLSDSGFYLCAWSVDTDSIYFGEGSWLTVV.

This chain connects TRBV29-1 to TRBJ2-7; D is possibly TRBD1 or TRBD2 (5 bases each). Germline values: CDR1 SQVTM, CDR2 ANQGSEA. Trimming pared 1 base from V and 2 bases from J, leaving 15 bases between. The CDR3 extends over 15 amino acids. The CDR3 loop is CSVEGGANGAYEQYF. The DNA of the CDR3 is TGCAGCGTTGAAGGAGGGGCAAACGGAGCCTACGAGCAGTACTTC.

V usage is TRBV2 and J usage is TRBJ1-5; 12 bases are shared with TRBD1. In germline, CDR1 is SNHLY, CDR2 FYNNEI. V trimming: 1 base; J trimming: 7 bases; junction bases outside the gene matches: 5. The CDR3 has 16 amino acids. In DNA form, the CDR3 reads TGTGCCAGCAGTGAAGTGGGACAGGGGGCTTGGCAGCCCCAGCATTTT. This encodes CASSEVGQGAWQPQHF. The variable domain in full, with the rest retrieved from reference TRBV2 and TRBJ1-5, is EPEVTQTPSHQVTQMGQEVILRCVPISNHLYFYWYRQILGQKVEFLVSFYNNEISEKSEIFDDQFSVERPDGSNFTLKIRSTKLEDSAMYFCASSEVGQGAWQPQHFGDGTRLSIL.

J is TRBJ1-5 and V is TRBV2, with D maybe TRBD1 (5 bases). Germline CDR1 is SNHLY and CDR2 is FYNNEI. The CDR3 length is 15 residues. The V end was cut by 5 bases, the J end by 7 bases, with 18 bases between. The CDR3 spells CASSPTGTPGQPQHF. CDR3 sequence (DNA): TGTGCCAGCAGTCCTACAGGAACTCCAGGGCAGCCCCAGCATTTT.

This chain uses TRBV7-8 with TRBJ1-3; weak D call: TRBD1 (6 bases). The CDR3 has 17 amino acids. Between the trimmed V and J ends, which lost 1 base and 0 bases, there was a span of 13 bases. Germline-derived CDR1 and CDR2 are SGHVS and FQNEAQ. The CDR3 is CASSLVPSTGSGNTIYF. The CDR3 region has the DNA TGTGCCAGCAGCTTAGTGCCCTCGACAGGCTCTGGAAACACCATATATTTT.

This chain connects TRBV2 to TRBJ2-5, with 11 bases identical to TRBD1. This CDR3 is built from 13 residues. V lost 6 bases and J lost 4; bases outside the gene matches: 1. Germline V gene lookup returns CDR1 SNHLY and CDR2 FYNNEI. CDR3 protein: CASRGTGGETQYF. DNA of the CDR3: TGTGCCAGCAGGGGGACAGGGGGAGAGACCCAGTACTTC.

CDR3 bases: TGTGCCAGCAGCTGGTCTAGCGGGATAACAGATACGCAGTATTTT. The encoded protein is CASSWSSGITDTQYF. V gene TRBV7-9 combines with J gene TRBJ2-3, with 9 bases matching TRBD2. V lost 4 bases and J lost 3; bases outside the gene matches: 5. CDR3 length equals 15 residues. The germline CDR1 and CDR2 sequences are SEHNR and FQNEAQ (reference sequence).

The rearrangement links TRBV10-3 to TRBJ2-2, with D perhaps TRBD1 (5 bases). This CDR3 has 15 amino acids. Germline V gives CDR1 ENHRY, CDR2 SYGVKD. Trimming stripped 6 bases from V and 0 bases from J, with 11 bases between. The CDR3 nucleotides are TGTGCCATCAGCCCCGACAGAACGAACACCGGGGAGCTGTTTTTT. It codes for CAISPDRTNTGELFF.

This CDR3 reads CASSLVEQGVNEQFF. The DNA for the CDR3 is TGTGCCAGCAGCTTAGTCGAACAGGGGGTCAATGAGCAGTTCTTC. The J gene is TRBJ2-1, the V gene TRBV7-2; 8 bases agree with TRBD1. V lost 1 base, J lost 6 bases, and 5 bases stayed unmatched. The germline V gene has CDR1 SGHTA and CDR2 FQGNSA. The CDR3 length is 15 residues.

The chain joins TRBV29-1 to TRBJ1-1; 7 bases are a match to TRBD1. CDR3 length equals 12 residues. Germline values: CDR1 SQVTM, CDR2 ANQGSEA. The V segment lost 3 bases and the J segment 5 bases; nucleotides outside the gene matches: 3. The DNA for the CDR3 is TGCAGCGTTGAGCAGGGGGGGACTGAAGCTTTCTTT. As protein: CSVEQGGTEAFF.

CDR3 region: CASSPLFRGRMNTEAFF. In DNA, the CDR3 is TGTGCCAGCAGCCCGCTTTTCAGGGGGAGGATGAACACTGAAGCTTTCTTT. The chain recombines TRBV28 with TRBJ1-1, with 7 bases lining up with TRBD1. This CDR3 is built from 17 residues. CDR1 is MDHEN, CDR2 SYDVKM, per germline. Germline trimming cut 6 bases from V and 0 bases from J; bases unmatched to any gene: 13.

The chain couples TRBV30 to TRBJ1-1; perhaps TRBD1 as D (5 bases). V lost 2 bases, J lost 0 bases, and 7 bases lay in between. In germline, CDR1 is GTSNPN, CDR2 SVGIG (reference sequence). The CDR3 is 13 residues long. This chain's CDR3 is CAWSRGLNTEAFF. In DNA, the CDR3 is TGTGCCTGGAGTCGGGGGTTGAACACTGAAGCTTTCTTT.

This chain joins TRBV5-1 and TRBJ2-3, with D uncertain. Germline CDR1 SGHRS, CDR2 YFSETQ. This CDR3 is 15 amino acids long. Trimming pared 7 bases from V and 0 bases from J, leaving 15 bases between. The CDR3 protein is CASSRSRSSTDTQYF. In nucleotides, the CDR3 is TGCGCCAGCTCGCGATCTAGAAGTAGCACAGATACGCAGTATTTT.

V and J are TRBV3-1 (or the pseudogene TRBV3-2) and TRBJ2-1; the D gene is possibly TRBD1 (5 bases). CDR1 LGHDT and CDR2 YNNKEL come from the germline V gene (reference sequence). V lost 4 bases and J lost 7, with 11 bases in between. The CDR3 contains 13 residues. The CDR3 loop reads CASSRGIVNEQFF. The CDR3 DNA reads TGTGCCAGCAGCCGGGGCATTGTGAATGAGCAGTTCTTC.

This sequence joins TRBV29-1 and TRBJ1-1, with D tentatively TRBD1 (6 bases). The CDR3 length is 14 residues. Trimming took 4 bases from V and 1 from J, leaving 13 bases between them. CDR1 SQVTM and CDR2 ANQGSEA come from the germline V gene. The CDR3 nucleotides are TGCAGCGTTGCGTGGGGGGGGCCGAACACTGAAGCTTTCTTT. Protein sequence: CSVAWGGPNTEAFF.